A single sample is the source of the 3 T cell receptor beta chains below, sequenced in a study of shared clonotypes between healthy human individuals. Method: immunoSEQ multiplex PCR; TCRdb's copy keeps in-frame clones and lacks some. The table has 2,500,000 or so clones, 93% seen once. The sample was naive CD4+ T cells from PBMCs. Subset meaning: CD45RA+ positively selected. The receptor set was obtained from a man aged 18 to 29 in good health. Some clones in this sample may be carry-over from other donors' samples.

The chain links TRBV19 to TRBJ1-1, with 9 bases lining up with TRBD1. V dropped 3 bases and J dropped 3; count of bases not matched to a gene: 2. Per the germline V gene, CDR1 is LNHDA and CDR2 is SQIVND (reference sequence). The CDR3 runs 14 residues. CDR3 nucleotides: TGTGCCAGTAGTATGAGGACAGGGGACACTGAAGCTTTCTTT. Amino acid sequence: CASSMRTGDTEAFF.

The rearrangement uses TRBV7-2 and TRBJ1-3; D remains ambiguous. Trimming pared 1 base from V and 0 bases from J, leaving 10 bases between. There are 16 residues in the CDR3. Germline assignment: CDR1 SGHTA and CDR2 FQGNSA. The CDR3 loop reads CASSLVGVTSGNTIYF. CDR3 DNA: TGTGCCAGCAGCTTAGTCGGGGTTACCTCTGGAAACACCATATATTTT.

V and J are TRBV7-2 and TRBJ1-2, with no clear D. Per the germline V gene, CDR1 is SGHTA and CDR2 is FQGNSA. The ends were cut back, 1 base at V and 8 bases at J, with 17 bases in the middle. The CDR3 covers 15 residues. The CDR3 region has the DNA TGTGCCAGCAGCTTAGGTATGATGGCGGCCCTCGGCTACACCTTC. As protein: CASSLGMMAALGYTF.